What follows is one T cell receptor beta chain and its context. Its specificity is unknown. Per the germline V gene, CDR1 is SGHVS and CDR2 is FNYEAQ. The CDR3 loop spans 14 amino acids. The V and J ends lost 1 base and 4 bases respectively, with 10 bases between them. The data originate from a study of T cells in localized non-small cell lung cancer. General observations from the study: Multi-region tumor sequencing was not done, so intratumor heterogeneity could not be excluded.

The assay was immunoSEQ multiplex PCR, and TCRdb's table has in-frame clones only and misses some. The repertoire holds 40,000 to 55,000 clones, with 81% as singletons. This TCR came from a man aged 35 to 69 with stage III lung adenocarcinoma. This chain joins TRBV7-6 and TRBJ1-1; D unclear. The material was peripheral blood mononuclear cells, obtained before any cancer treatment. The CDR3 spells CASSLVYGGTEAFF. CDR3 DNA: TGTGCCAGCAGCTTAGTATACGGCGGCACTGAAGCTTTCTTT.